These T cell receptor beta chains were read from a single sample in a study of regulatory T cells in long-lasting Graves disease. TCRdb redid the calling of the multiplex PCR reads with MiXCR, one entry per CDR3 protein. The sample has some 340,000 distinct CDR3 sequences; over 9.5% are singletons. The sample was also linked to a second study, of T cells in Graves' hyperthyroidism and ophthalmopathy.

The source material was peripheral blood mononuclear cells (PBMCs), sampled at new diagnosis, from a patient treated with antithyroid drugs. The receptors were sampled from a woman aged 18 to 35 with Graves disease. CDR3s include the opening cysteine and the closing phenylalanine or tryptophan. The D gene is left open where the match is weak. Clone size is stated in some rows and not others, as once, few, many or a class when expanded.

size	length	D	V	J	CDR3	DNA
few	14	TRBD2	TRBV6-1	TRBJ2-1	CASSQRGGYNEQFF	TGTGCCAGCAGTCAGCGGGGGGGCTACAATGAGCAGTTCTTC
many	13	.	TRBV15	TRBJ1-1	CATSGGRFTEAFF	TGTGCCACTTCAGGTGGCAGGTTCACTGAAGCTTTCTTT
many	16	.	TRBV5-1	TRBJ1-1	CASTFGNGRGNTEAFF	TGCGCCAGCACCTTCGGTAATGGACGGGGGAACACTGAAGCTTTCTTT
.	16	TRBD2	TRBV12-3/TRBV12-4	TRBJ2-1	CASSRGLAGGYNEQFF	TGTGCCAGCAGCCGCGGACTAGCGGGGGGATACAATGAGCAGTTCTTC
many	14	TRBD1	TRBV27	TRBJ2-5	CASSLTGTEETQYF	TGTGCCAGCAGTTTAACCGGGACAGAAGAGACCCAGTACTTC
many	16	.	TRBV15	TRBJ2-3	CATSRDLAPSADTQYF	TGTGCCACCAGCAGAGATCTTGCCCCCTCCGCAGATACGCAGTATTTT
.	15	TRBD2	TRBV2	TRBJ2-3	CASGGLAGATDTQYF	TGTGCCAGCGGGGGACTAGCGGGGGCCACAGATACGCAGTATTTT
.	15	TRBD2	TRBV4-3	TRBJ2-1	CASSSSGGAYNEQFF	TGCGCCAGCAGTTCTAGCGGGGGGGCCTACAATGAGCAGTTCTTC
many	15	.	TRBV2	TRBJ2-2	CASSDEALNTGELFF	TGTGCCAGCAGTGATGAGGCACTCAACACCGGGGAGCTGTTTTTT
few	17	TRBD2	TRBV7-8	TRBJ2-2	CASSLPRTSGSTGELFF	TGTGCCAGCAGCTTACCCCGGACTAGCGGGTCCACCGGGGAACTGTTTTTT